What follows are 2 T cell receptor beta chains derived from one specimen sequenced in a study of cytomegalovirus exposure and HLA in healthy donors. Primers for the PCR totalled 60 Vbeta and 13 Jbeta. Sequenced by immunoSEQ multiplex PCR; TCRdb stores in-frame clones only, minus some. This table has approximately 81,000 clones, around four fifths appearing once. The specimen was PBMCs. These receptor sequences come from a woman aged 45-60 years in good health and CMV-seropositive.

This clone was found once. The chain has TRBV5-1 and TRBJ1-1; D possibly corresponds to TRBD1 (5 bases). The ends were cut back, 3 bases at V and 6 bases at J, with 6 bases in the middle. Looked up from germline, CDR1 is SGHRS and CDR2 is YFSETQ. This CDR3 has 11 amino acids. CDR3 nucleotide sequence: TGCGCCAGCAGCTCAGGGTCTGAAGCTTTCTTT. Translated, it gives CASSSGSEAFF.

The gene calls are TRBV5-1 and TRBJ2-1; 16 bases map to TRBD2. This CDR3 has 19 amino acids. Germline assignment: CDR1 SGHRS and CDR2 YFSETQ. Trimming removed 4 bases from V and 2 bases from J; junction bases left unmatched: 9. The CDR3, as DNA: TGCGCCAGCAGCACGATGGGGACTAGCGGGAGGGCCACCTACAATGAGCAGTTCTTC. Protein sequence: CASSTMGTSGRATYNEQFF. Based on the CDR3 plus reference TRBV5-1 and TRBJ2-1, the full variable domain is KAGVTQTPRYLIKTRGQQVTLSCSPISGHRSVSWYQQTPGQGLQFLFEYFSETQRNKGNFPGRFSGRQFSNSRSEMNVSTLELGDSALYLCASSTMGTSGRATYNEQFFGPGTRLTVL.